This T cell receptor beta chain was sequenced during a study of Tregs in tolerant kidney transplant recipients. Broader study findings: Biological reproducibility was not directly addressed in this study.

The repertoire was sequenced with immunoSEQ multiplex PCR; TCRdb's copy has only in-frame clones and lacks some. Among 90,000 or so clones listed, around 90% were seen once. This clone was observed once. Antigen unknown. Thawed PBMCs were FACS-sorted into unstimulated CD4+CD25+CD127- regulatory T cells, CD4+CD25- non-regulatory cells, CD4 and CD8 cells. The sequence was obtained from a human donor in good health. The sample consisted of CD8+ T cells from blood.

The CDR3 sequence: CAISEPTAKVTYEQYF. The CDR3 DNA follows: TGTGCCATCAGTGAGCCTACAGCGAAGGTGACCTACGAGCAGTACTTC. The chain couples TRBV10-3 to TRBJ2-7; D not resolved. V dropped 2 bases and J dropped 2 bases, with 16 bases sitting between them. Germline CDR1 reads ENHRY; CDR2 reads SYGVKD. The CDR3 extends over 16 amino acids.